This TCR beta chain is drawn from a study of T cell responses to AZD1222 COVID-19 vaccine. Overall study results and limits: Variant regions that are unmutated are reportedly the target of nearly half of spike-specific TCRs. Spike-spanning, vaccine-associated CD4 TCRs were dominant at 160-218 and 743-854. It should be noted that donors were predominantly white British and more often female, and clonal diversity was possibly underestimated.

Using immunoSEQ multiplex PCR, the repertoire was profiled, and TCRdb retains in-frame clones only, with some absent. This table holds tens of thousands of clones, about 89% found once. There are 12 residues in the CDR3. CDR1 is LGHNA, CDR2 YNFKEQ, per germline. Trimming removed 6 bases at V and 3 bases at J, with 8 bases between. Concerning this clone itself: The target antigen is unknown.

The sample was peripheral blood, taken 28 days after the second AZD1222 dose. The chain links TRBV4-2 to TRBJ1-1; possibly TRBD1 for D (6 bases). This receptor was identified in an adult who received the AZD1222 COVID-19 vaccine. CDR3: CASRRGDTEAFF. The CDR3 DNA follows: TGTGCCAGCAGAAGGGGGGACACTGAAGCTTTCTTT.